These T cell receptor beta chains were read from a single sample in a study of blood T cell repertoires in COVID-19. Method: immunoSEQ multiplex PCR; TCRdb's copy keeps in-frame clones and lacks some. Of approximately 260,000 clones listed, approximately 89% are singletons. The sequenced sample was PBMCs or T cells enriched from blood (not recorded which). These receptors originate from a woman aged 40 to 50 with acute COVID-19. Both conserved end residues are trimmed from each CDR3.

>TRBJ1-2|TRBV5-5
ASSLGEHYGYT
>TRBJ2-7|TRBV5-1
ASSLDVTYYEQY
>TRBJ2-2|TRBV11-2
ASSPRGLAGGTGELF
>TRBJ2-7|TRBV6-5
ASSYSNGRDGEQY
>TRBJ2-7|TRBV24-1
ATSDFKDNSYEQY
>TRBJ2-7|TRBV19
ASSRRDRSYEQY
>TRBJ2-5|TRBV9
ASSVGAGGGIETQY
>TRBJ2-5|TRBV25-1
ASSRGGYQETQY
>TRBJ1-5|TRBV5-1
ASSLTGPNQPQH
>TRBJ1-3|TRBV7-2
ASSASGGQVF
>TRBJ2-7|TRBV3-1/TRBV3-2
ASSQAYEQY
>TRBJ2-5|TRBV28
ASSPLTGANQETQY
>TRBJ2-1|TRBV6-2/TRBV6-3
ASSYPGNDEQF
>TRBJ2-1|TRBV11-2
ASSPHGEQF
>TRBJ1-2|TRBV12-3/TRBV12-4
ASSFGGYT
>TRBJ2-1|TRBV29-1
SVEGLAGPPQF
>TRBJ1-1|TRBV28
ASTLNRRGEAF
>TRBJ2-5|TRBV28
ASSFGGRASGETQY
>TRBJ2-3|TRBV18
ASSPGTGGSTQY
>TRBJ1-3|TRBV5-1
ASSLYTPGTGGTFAGNTIY
>TRBJ2-3|TRBV7-2
ASSHIAGGTDTQY
>TRBJ1-2|TRBV9
ASIGQEEYT
>TRBJ1-5|TRBV19
ASSIGTGWRGRNQPQH
>TRBJ1-6|TRBV28
ASRTSGQSLSGNSPLH
>TRBJ2-3|TRBV7-2
ASSLSRGQGLDTDTQY
>TRBJ2-1|TRBV7-9
ASSLAHQGLPRQF
>TRBJ1-1|TRBV19
ASSPWGGTNTEAF
>TRBJ1-2|TRBV7-9
ASSLEGQGAASYGYT
>TRBJ2-7|TRBV7-8
ASSLGTGTGGEQY
>TRBJ2-5|TRBV4-3
ASSQVRTSATQY
>TRBJ1-1|TRBV27
ASGRNTEAF